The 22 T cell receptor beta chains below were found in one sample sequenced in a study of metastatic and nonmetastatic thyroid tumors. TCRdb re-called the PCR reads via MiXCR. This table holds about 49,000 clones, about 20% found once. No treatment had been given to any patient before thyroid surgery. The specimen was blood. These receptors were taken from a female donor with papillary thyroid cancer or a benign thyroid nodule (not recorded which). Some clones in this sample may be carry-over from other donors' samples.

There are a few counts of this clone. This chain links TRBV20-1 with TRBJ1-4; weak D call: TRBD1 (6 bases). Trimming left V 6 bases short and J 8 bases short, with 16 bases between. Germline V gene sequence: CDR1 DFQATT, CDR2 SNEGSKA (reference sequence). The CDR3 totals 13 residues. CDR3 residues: CSALYRAGEKLFF. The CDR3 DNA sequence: TGCAGTGCCCTGTACAGGGCTGGGGAAAAACTGTTTTTT.

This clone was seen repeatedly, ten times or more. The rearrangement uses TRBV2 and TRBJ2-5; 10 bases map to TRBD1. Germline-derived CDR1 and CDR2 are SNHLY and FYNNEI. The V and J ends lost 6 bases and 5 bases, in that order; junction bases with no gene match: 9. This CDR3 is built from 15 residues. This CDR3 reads CASRIRQGARETQYF. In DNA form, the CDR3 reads TGTGCCAGCAGGATTAGACAGGGGGCGCGGGAGACCCAGTACTTC.

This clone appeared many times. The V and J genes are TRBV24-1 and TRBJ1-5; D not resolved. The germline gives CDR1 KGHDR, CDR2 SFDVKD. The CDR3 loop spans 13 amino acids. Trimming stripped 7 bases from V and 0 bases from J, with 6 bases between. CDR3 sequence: CATSRDSNQPQHF. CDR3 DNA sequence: TGTGCCACCAGCCGGGATAGCAATCAGCCCCAGCATTTT.

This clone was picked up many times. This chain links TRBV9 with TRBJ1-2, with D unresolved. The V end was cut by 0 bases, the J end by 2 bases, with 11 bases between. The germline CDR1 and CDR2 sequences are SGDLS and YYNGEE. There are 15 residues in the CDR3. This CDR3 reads CASSVARLGNYGYTF. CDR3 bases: TGTGCCAGCAGCGTAGCTAGGCTGGGAAACTATGGCTACACCTTC. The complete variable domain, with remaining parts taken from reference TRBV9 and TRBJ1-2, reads DSGVTQTPKHLITATGQRVTLRCSPRSGDLSVYWYQQSLDQGLQFLIQYYNGEERAKGNILERFSAQQFPDLHSELNLSSLELGDSALYFCASSVARLGNYGYTFGSGTRLTVV.

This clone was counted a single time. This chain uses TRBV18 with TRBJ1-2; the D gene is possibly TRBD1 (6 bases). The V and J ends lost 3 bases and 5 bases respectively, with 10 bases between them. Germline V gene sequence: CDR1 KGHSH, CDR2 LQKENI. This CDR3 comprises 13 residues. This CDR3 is CASSPGQSYGYTF. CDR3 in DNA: TGTGCCAGCTCACCTGGACAGTCTTATGGCTACACCTTC.

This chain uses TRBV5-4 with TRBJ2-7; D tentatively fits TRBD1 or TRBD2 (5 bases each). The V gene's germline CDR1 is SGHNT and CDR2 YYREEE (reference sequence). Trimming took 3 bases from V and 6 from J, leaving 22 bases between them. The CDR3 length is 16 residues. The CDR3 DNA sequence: TGTGCCAGCAGCTCGACCCCTGGGGCAGGGAGTGGCGAGCAGTACTTC. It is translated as CASSSTPGAGSGEQYF.

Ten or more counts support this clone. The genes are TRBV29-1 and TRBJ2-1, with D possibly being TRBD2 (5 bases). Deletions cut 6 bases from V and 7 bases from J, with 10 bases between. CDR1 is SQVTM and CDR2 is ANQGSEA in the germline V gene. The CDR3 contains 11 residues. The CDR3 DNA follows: TGCAGCGTAGACGGCGGGAATGAGCAGTTCTTC. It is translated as CSVDGGNEQFF.

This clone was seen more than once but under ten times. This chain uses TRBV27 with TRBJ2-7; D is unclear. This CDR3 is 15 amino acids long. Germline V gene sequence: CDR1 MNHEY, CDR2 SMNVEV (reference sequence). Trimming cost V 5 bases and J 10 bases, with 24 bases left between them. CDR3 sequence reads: CASSQPATAPSDQYF. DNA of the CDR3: TGTGCCAGCAGTCAACCCGCGACCGCACCCAGCGATCAGTACTTC.

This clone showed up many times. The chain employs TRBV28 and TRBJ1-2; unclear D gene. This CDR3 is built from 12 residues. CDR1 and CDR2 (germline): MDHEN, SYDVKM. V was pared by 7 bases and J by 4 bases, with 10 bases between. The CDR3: CASTSDGYGYTF. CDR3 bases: TGTGCCAGCACCTCCGACGGCTATGGCTACACCTTC.

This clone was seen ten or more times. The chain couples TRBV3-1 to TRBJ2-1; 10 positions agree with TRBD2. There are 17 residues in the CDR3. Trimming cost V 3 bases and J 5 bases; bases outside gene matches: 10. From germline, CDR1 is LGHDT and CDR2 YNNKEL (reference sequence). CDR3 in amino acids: CASSQARLAGANNEQFF. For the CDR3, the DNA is TGTGCCAGCAGCCAGGCGAGGCTAGCGGGAGCCAACAATGAGCAGTTCTTC.

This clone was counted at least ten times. The CDR3, as DNA: TGTGCCAGTAGTCTCGACTGGGAAGGTGAGCAGTTCTTC. Protein product: CASSLDWEGEQFF. V usage is TRBV19 and J usage is TRBJ2-1; the D is unclear. This CDR3 spans 13 amino acids. Germline CDR1 and CDR2: LNHDA and SQIVND (reference sequence). Trimming shortened V by 5 bases and J by 9 bases, and 14 bases separated the two germline ends.

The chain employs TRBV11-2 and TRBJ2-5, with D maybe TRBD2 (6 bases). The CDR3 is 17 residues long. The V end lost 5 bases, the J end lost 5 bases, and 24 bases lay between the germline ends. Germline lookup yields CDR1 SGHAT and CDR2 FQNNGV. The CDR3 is CASSGNVGLARGETQYF. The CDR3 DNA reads TGTGCCAGCAGCGGGAACGTGGGACTTGCGCGAGGTGAGACCCAGTACTTC.

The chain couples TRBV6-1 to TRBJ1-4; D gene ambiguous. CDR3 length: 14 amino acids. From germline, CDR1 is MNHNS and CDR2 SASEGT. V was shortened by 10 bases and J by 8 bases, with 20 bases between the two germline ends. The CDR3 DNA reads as TGTGCCATAAGTGAAGCGCCGGGTACGGAAAAACTGTTTTTT. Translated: CAISEAPGTEKLFF.

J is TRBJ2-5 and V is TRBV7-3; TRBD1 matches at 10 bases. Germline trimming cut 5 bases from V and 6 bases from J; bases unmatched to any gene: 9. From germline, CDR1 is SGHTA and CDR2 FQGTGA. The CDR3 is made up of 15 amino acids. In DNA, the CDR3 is TGTGCCAGCAGCCAAGGACAGGGGGGCGAGCAGACCCAGTACTTC. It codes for CASSQGQGGEQTQYF. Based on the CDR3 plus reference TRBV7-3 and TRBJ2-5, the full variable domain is GAGVSQTPSNKVTEKGKYVELRCDPISGHTALYWYRQSLGQGPEFLIYFQGTGAADDSGLPNDRFFAVRPEGSVSTLKIQRTERGDSAVYLCASSQGQGGEQTQYFGPGTRLLVL.

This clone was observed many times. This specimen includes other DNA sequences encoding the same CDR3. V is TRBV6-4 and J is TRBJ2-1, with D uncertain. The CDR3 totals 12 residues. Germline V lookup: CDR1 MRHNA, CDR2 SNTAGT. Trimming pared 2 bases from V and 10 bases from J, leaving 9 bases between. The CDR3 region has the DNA TGTGCCAGCAGTGACAGATACGGGGAGCAGTTCTTC. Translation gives CASSDRYGEQFF.

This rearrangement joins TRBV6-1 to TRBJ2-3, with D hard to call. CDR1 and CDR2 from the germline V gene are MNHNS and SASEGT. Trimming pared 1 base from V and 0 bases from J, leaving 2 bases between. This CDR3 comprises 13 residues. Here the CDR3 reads CASSEGSTDTQYF. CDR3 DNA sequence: TGTGCCAGCAGTGAAGGCAGCACAGATACGCAGTATTTT.

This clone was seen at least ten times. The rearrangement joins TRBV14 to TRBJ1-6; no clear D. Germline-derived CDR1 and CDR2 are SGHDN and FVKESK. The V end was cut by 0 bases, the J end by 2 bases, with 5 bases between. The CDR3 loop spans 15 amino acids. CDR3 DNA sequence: TGTGCCAGCAGCCAAGATTGGGCCTATAATTCACCCCTCCACTTT. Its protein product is CASSQDWAYNSPLHF.

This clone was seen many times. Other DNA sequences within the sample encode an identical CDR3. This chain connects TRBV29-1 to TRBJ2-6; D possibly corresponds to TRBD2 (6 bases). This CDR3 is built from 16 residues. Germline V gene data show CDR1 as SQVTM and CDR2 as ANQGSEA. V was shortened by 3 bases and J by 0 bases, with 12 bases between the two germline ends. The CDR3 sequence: CSVDGGLGSGANVLTF. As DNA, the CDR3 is TGCAGCGTTGACGGGGGTTTGGGCTCTGGGGCCAACGTCCTGACTTTC.

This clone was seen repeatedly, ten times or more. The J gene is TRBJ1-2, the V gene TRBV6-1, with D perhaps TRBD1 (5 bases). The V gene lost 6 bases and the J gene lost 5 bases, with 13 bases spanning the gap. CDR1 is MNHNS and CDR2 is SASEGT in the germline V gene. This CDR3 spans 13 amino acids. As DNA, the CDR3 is TGTGCCAGCAGGCAGCCGGGACGGTATGGCTACACCTTC. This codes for CASRQPGRYGYTF.

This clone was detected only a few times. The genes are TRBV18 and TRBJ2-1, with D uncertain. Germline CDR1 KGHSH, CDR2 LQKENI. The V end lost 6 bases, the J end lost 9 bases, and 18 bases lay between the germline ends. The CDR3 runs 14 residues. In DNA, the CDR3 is TGTGCCAGCTCCGGCGCGTGCCGGCCCATTGAGCAGTTCTTC. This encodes CASSGACRPIEQFF. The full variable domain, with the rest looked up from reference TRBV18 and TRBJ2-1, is NAGVMQNPRHLVRRRGQEARLRCSPMKGHSHVYWYRQLPEEGLKFMVYLQKENIIDESGMPKERFSAEFPKEGPSILRIQQVVRGDSAAYFCASSGACRPIEQFFGPGTRLTVL.

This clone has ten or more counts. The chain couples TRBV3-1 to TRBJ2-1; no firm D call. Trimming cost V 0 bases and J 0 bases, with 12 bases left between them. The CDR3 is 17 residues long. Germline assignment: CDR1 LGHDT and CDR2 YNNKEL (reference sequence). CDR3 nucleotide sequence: TGTGCCAGCAGCCAAGAGGAAGGGCCTAGCTCCTACAATGAGCAGTTCTTC. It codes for CASSQEEGPSSYNEQFF.

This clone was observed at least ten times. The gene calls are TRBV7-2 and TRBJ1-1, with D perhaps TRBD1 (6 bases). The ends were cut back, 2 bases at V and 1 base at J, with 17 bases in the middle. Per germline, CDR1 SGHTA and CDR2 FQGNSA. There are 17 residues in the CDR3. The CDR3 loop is CASSLTPGGGQNTEAFF. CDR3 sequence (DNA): TGTGCCAGCAGCTTAACCCCCGGGGGGGGACAGAACACTGAAGCTTTCTTT.